A selection of T cell receptor beta chains follows, all from one sample in a study of T cells after posttransplantation cyclophosphamide. Libraries were prepared by immunoSEQ multiplex PCR; TCRdb keeps only in-frame clonotypes and omits some of them. The sample shows tens of thousands of clones, none of them appearing just once. The sample consisted of PBMCs. The origin of the receptors is a man in his fifties in good health, CMV-negative, and a related stem cell transplant donor. Both conserved end residues are part of each CDR3. D genes are given only for firm matches. Clone size appears in some rows only: once, few, many, or a class for an expanded clone.

many,TRBD2,14,TRBV5-8,TRBJ2-3,TGTGCCAGCAGCTACCTAGCGGGAGCAGATACGCAGTATTTT,CASSYLAGADTQYF
many,TRBD2,18,TRBV10-1,TRBJ2-7,TGCGCCAGCAGACCCGGACTAGCGGGAGGACTTAGCTCCTACGAGCAGTACTTC,CASRPGLAGGLSSYEQYF
many,TRBD1,14,TRBV18,TRBJ1-2,TGTGCCAGCTCACCGTCAGGGGGCGTCTATGGCTACACCTTC,CASSPSGGVYGYTF
many,TRBD2,13,TRBV5-1,TRBJ2-1,TGCGCCAGCAGCCCGGGGGGGCGCAATGAGCAGTTCTTC,CASSPGGRNEQFF
many,TRBD1,14,TRBV5-1,TRBJ1-2,TGCGCCAGCAGCTCGGGACAGGGGGCGTATGGCTACACCTTC,CASSSGQGAYGYTF
many,-,13,TRBV7-2,TRBJ1-3,TGTGCCAGCAGCCCTTCGCGCGGAAACACCATATATTTT,CASSPSRGNTIYF
many,-,13,TRBV30,TRBJ1-1,TGTGCCTGGAGGACGGGGGAAGGCACTGAAGCTTTCTTT,CAWRTGEGTEAFF
many,TRBD1,15,TRBV11-2,TRBJ1-5,TGTGCCAGCAGCTTAGACAGGGGGTTCAGTCAGCCCCAGCATTTT,CASSLDRGFSQPQHF
few,-,14,TRBV5-4,TRBJ2-7,TGTGCCAGCAGCATTTACAGGGCCCCCTACGAGCAGTACTTC,CASSIYRAPYEQYF
many,TRBD1,15,TRBV5-5,TRBJ1-3,TGTGCCAGCAGCCTGACAGGGGGCTCTGGAAACACCATATATTTT,CASSLTGGSGNTIYF
many,TRBD2,14,TRBV6-6,TRBJ2-1,TGTGCCAGCAGTTACTCACTCGGGGGGAATGAGCAGTTCTTC,CASSYSLGGNEQFF
many,-,14,TRBV30,TRBJ2-2,TGTGCCTGGACGGCCCCAGGGTCGGCCGGGGAGCTGTTTTTT,CAWTAPGSAGELFF
-,TRBD1,14,TRBV6-5,TRBJ2-7,TGTGCCAGCAGTTACACAGGGGAATCCTACGAGCAGTACTTC,CASSYTGESYEQYF
many,-,16,TRBV27,TRBJ2-3,TGTGCCAGCAGTTCCCGGACTGGACTTTACACAGATACGCAGTATTTT,CASSSRTGLYTDTQYF
many,-,13,TRBV30,TRBJ1-1,TGTGCCTGGAGTGGTTCCCAGAACACTGAAGCTTTCTTT,CAWSGSQNTEAFF
many,-,14,TRBV6-4,TRBJ2-3,TGTGCCAGCAGTGTAACGCTCTACACAGATACGCAGTATTTT,CASSVTLYTDTQYF
many,-,14,TRBV30,TRBJ2-3,TGTGCCTGGAGTCCCCAGGGGGGAACAGATACGCAGTATTTT,CAWSPQGGTDTQYF
many,TRBD1,16,TRBV4-2,TRBJ1-1,TGTGCCAGCAGCCAAGGACAGGGCGTCATTGGGACTGAAGCTTTCTTT,CASSQGQGVIGTEAFF
few,-,11,TRBV23-1,TRBJ1-2,TGCGCCAGCAGTCAGGGCCAGGATGGGACCTTC,CASSQGQDGTF
many,-,15,TRBV27,TRBJ1-3,TGTGCCAGCACCCAAAAGGCAGGGACTGGAAACACCATATATTTT,CASTQKAGTGNTIYF
many,-,14,TRBV27,TRBJ1-2,TGTGCCAGCAGTCGAACCGGGACAAATTATGGCTACACCTTC,CASSRTGTNYGYTF
many,-,14,TRBV4-1,TRBJ2-7,TGCGCCAGCTCCCCAGCGGGTCTTCCCTACGAGCAGTACTTC,CASSPAGLPYEQYF
many,TRBD1,14,TRBV6-6,TRBJ2-5,TGTGCCAGCAGTTACGACAGGGGGCAAGAGACCCAGTACTTC,CASSYDRGQETQYF